This T cell receptor (beta chain) was retrieved from a study of cytomegalovirus exposure and HLA in healthy donors. About the study: Genotyping of 300 to 450 donors showed that 80% to 85% belonged to the Caucasian-associated ancestry cluster. The study's findings and limits: HLA alleles were associated with 15,000 to 20,000 TCR beta sequences in a later analysis at 0.05 false discovery rate.

J lost 3 bases, V lost 3 bases, and 4 bases had no gene match. Germline CDR1 is KGHSH and CDR2 is LQKENI. This CDR3 has 16 residues. Both 60 Vbeta primers and 13 Jbeta primers went into the PCR. The table came from immunoSEQ multiplex PCR; TCRdb's copy has only in-frame clones and leaves some out. The data contain approximately 150,000 clones, 65% to 80% of them singletons. Healthy bone marrow donors made up the donor group. With regard to this clone: Its antigen is currently unknown.

The material sequenced was PBMCs. The TCR sequence derives from a man in his forties or fifties in good health and CMV-seropositive. The genes are TRBV18 and TRBJ2-1, with 11 bases lining up with TRBD1. CDR3 loop: CASSPTGTGGYNEQFF. The CDR3 nucleotides are TGTGCCAGCTCACCCACCGGGACAGGGGGCTACAATGAGCAGTTCTTC.